This T cell receptor beta chain stems from a study of blood T cell repertoires in COVID-19. Across the whole study: Italy, Spain and the United States were the sources of the convalescent and acute COVID-19 samples.

How the authors handled the data: Reference gene primer amplification gave nucleated cell count estimates. The repertoire was sequenced with immunoSEQ multiplex PCR; TCRdb's copy has only in-frame clones and lacks some. That table furnishes V, J and clone size, whereas the DNA furnished D and trimming. The table lists 250,000 to 300,000 clones, 70% to 90% of them singletons. This CDR3 is built from 14 residues. Per the germline V gene, CDR1 is MDHEN and CDR2 is SYDVKM. Losses at the gene ends were 7 bases for V and 7 bases for J; bases not matched to a gene: 8. V is TRBV28 and J is TRBJ2-3; 10 positions match TRBD1. The clonotype originates from a woman under 40 who had recovered from COVID-19. The sample consisted of peripheral blood. Here the CDR3 DNA reads TGTGCCAGCAACGGCCGGGACAGGGGCAATACGCAGTATTTT. This codes for CASNGRDRGNTQYF.